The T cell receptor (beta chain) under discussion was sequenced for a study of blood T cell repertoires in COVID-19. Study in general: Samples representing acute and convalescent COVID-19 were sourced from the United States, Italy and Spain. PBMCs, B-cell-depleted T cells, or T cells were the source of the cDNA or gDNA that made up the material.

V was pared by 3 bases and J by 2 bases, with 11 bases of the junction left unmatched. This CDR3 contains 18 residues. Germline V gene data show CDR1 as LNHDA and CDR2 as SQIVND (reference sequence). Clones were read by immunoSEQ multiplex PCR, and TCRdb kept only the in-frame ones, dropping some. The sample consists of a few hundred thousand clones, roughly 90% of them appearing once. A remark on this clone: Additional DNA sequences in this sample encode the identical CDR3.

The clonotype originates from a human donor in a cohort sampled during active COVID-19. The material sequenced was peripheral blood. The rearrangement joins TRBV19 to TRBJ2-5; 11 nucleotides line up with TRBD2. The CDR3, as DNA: TGTGCCAGTAGTATCCGGGGGCTAGCGGGGGGCATACAAGAGACCCAGTACTTC. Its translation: CASSIRGLAGGIQETQYF.